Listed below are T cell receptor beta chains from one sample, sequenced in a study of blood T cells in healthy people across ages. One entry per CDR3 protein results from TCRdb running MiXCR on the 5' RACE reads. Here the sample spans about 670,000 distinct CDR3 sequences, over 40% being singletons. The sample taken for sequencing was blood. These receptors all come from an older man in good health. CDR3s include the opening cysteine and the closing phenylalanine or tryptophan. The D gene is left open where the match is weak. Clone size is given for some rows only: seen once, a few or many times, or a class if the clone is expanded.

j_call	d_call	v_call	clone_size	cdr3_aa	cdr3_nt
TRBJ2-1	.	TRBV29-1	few	CSVTAETQFF	TGCAGCGTTACTGCCGAGACCCAGTTCTTC
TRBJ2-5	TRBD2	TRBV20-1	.	CSAARTSGEETQYF	TGCAGTGCCGCACGCACTAGCGGGGAAGAGACCCAGTACTTC
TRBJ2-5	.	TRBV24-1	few	CATSDFIRDGQETQYF	TGTGCCACCAGTGATTTCATCAGGGATGGGCAAGAGACCCAGTACTTC
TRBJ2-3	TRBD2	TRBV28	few	CASRPGLAGADTQYF	TGTGCCAGCAGGCCCGGACTAGCGGGAGCAGATACGCAGTATTTT
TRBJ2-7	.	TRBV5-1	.	CASSFLSQGMNYEQYF	TGCGCCAGCAGCTTTTTGTCACAGGGTATGAATTACGAGCAGTACTTC
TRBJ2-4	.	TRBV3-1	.	CASSQYKNIQYF	TGTGCCAGCAGCCAATATAAGAACATTCAGTACTTC
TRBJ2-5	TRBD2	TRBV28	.	CASSCGGREVETQYF	TGTGCCAGCAGTTGCGGCGGGAGAGAGGTGGAGACCCAGTACTTC
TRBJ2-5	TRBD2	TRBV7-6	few	CASSSTPSGSTKTQYF	TGTGCCAGCAGCTCGACTCCTAGCGGGAGTACTAAGACCCAGTACTTC
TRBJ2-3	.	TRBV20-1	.	CSARGEGGPDTQYF	TGCAGTGCTAGAGGGGAAGGGGGGCCAGATACGCAGTATTTT
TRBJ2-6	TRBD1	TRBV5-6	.	CASSLGAGTAGANVLTF	TGTGCCAGCAGCTTAGGTGCCGGGACAGCTGGGGCCAACGTCCTGACTTTC
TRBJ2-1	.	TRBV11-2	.	CASSPRDPEQFF	TGTGCCAGCAGCCCCAGGGACCCTGAGCAGTTCTTC
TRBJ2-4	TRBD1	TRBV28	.	CASSFAGTGGENIQYF	TGTGCCAGCAGTTTTGCAGGGACAGGGGGCGAAAACATTCAGTACTTC
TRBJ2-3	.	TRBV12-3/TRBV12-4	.	CASRPGLGGDTQYF	TGTGCCAGCAGGCCCGGGTTGGGGGGAGATACGCAGTATTTT
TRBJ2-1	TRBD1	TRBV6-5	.	CASSYSRDRVPWEQFF	TGTGCCAGCAGTTACTCCCGGGACAGGGTTCCTTGGGAGCAGTTCTTC
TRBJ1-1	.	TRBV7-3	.	CASSYRAGRTTEAFF	TGTGCCAGCAGCTACCGGGCAGGGAGGACCACTGAAGCTTTCTTT
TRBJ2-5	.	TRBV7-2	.	CASSNRELRQYF	TGTGCCAGCAGCAATCGCGAACTAAGGCAGTACTTC
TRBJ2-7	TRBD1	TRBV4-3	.	CASSRDRGEEQYF	TGCGCCAGCAGTCGTGACAGGGGAGAAGAGCAGTACTTC
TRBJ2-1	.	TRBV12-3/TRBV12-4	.	CASRIGISRINNEQFF	TGTGCCAGCAGAATCGGGATTAGTAGAATAAACAATGAGCAGTTCTTC
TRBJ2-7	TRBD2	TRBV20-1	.	CSARGAGGWYNEQYF	TGCAGTGCTAGAGGAGCGGGAGGATGGTACAATGAGCAGTACTTC
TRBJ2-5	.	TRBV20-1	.	CSAGPDGKETQYF	TGCAGTGCTGGGCCGGACGGAAAAGAGACCCAGTACTTC
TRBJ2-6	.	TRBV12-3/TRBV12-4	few	CASSPLSAWWKRGSGANVLTF	TGTGCCAGCAGCCCCCTAAGCGCCTGGTGGAAGAGGGGGTCTGGGGCCAACGTCCTGACTTTC
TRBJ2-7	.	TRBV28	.	CASSSAVTATGYEQYF	TGTGCCAGCAGTTCCGCAGTGACCGCCACAGGGTACGAGCAGTACTTC
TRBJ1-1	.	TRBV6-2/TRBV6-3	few	CASSAGGQPMNTEAFF	TGTGCCAGCAGTGCCGGAGGGCAGCCCATGAACACTGAAGCTTTCTTT
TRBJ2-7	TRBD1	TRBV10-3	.	CAISEGTDREQYF	TGTGCCATCAGTGAGGGGACAGACCGTGAGCAGTACTTC
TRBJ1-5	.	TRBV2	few	CASSEQARRNQPQHF	TGTGCCAGCAGTGAACAAGCCCGGAGGAATCAGCCCCAGCATTTT
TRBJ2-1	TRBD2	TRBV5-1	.	CASGTSGGAPYNEQFF	TGCGCCAGCGGGACTAGCGGGGGGGCGCCCTACAATGAGCAGTTCTTC
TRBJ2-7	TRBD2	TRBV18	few	CASSPEGLAVTYEQYF	TGTGCCAGCTCACCGGAAGGACTAGCGGTTACCTACGAGCAGTACTTC
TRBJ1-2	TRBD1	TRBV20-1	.	CSAFDRGRQNGYTF	TGCAGTGCTTTTGACAGGGGGCGACAAAATGGCTACACCTTC
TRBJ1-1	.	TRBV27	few	CASSLVGRGNTEAFF	TGTGCCAGCAGTTTGGTCGGCAGGGGGAACACTGAAGCTTTCTTT
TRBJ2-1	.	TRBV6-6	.	CASSPRAEQFF	TGTGCCAGCAGCCCACGGGCTGAGCAGTTCTTC
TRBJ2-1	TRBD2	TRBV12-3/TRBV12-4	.	CASSSVAGGYEQFF	TGTGCCAGCAGTTCCGTAGCGGGAGGCTATGAGCAGTTCTTC
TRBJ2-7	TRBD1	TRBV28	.	CASRPRQGARYEQYF	TGTGCCAGCAGACCGAGACAGGGGGCACGGTACGAGCAGTACTTC
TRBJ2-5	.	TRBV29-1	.	CSVGKGPYEQYF	TGCAGCGTTGGGAAGGGGCCGTATGAGCAGTACTTC
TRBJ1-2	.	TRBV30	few	CACSQGGNYGYTF	TGTGCCTGTTCACAGGGAGGAAACTATGGCTACACCTTC
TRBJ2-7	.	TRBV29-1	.	CSVEGQVEQYF	TGCAGCGTTGAAGGACAAGTCGAGCAGTACTTC
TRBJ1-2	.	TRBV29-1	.	CSVYRASGYGYTF	TGCAGCGTTTATAGGGCTTCTGGCTATGGCTACACCTTC
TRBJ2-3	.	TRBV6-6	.	CASSYSLPEVHTQYF	TGTGCCAGCAGTTACTCCCTCCCGGAGGTGCATACGCAGTATTTT
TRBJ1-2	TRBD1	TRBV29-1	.	CSVGVGQGSYGYTF	TGCAGCGTTGGGGTGGGACAGGGGAGTTATGGCTACACCTTC
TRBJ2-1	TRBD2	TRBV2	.	CASSARLAGVEQFF	TGTGCCAGCAGTGCCAGACTAGCGGGAGTTGAGCAGTTCTTC
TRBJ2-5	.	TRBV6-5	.	CASSYLGNEQYF	TGTGCCAGCAGTTACTTGGGCAATGAGCAGTACTTC
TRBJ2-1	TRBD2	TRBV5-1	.	CASSLPGLARYNEQFF	TGCGCCAGCAGCTTACCGGGACTAGCGCGTTACAATGAGCAGTTCTTC
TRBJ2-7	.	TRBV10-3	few	CAISAGSRSYEQYF	TGTGCCATCAGTGCCGGGTCCCGCTCCTACGAGCAGTACTTC
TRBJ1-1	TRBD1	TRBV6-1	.	CASSKTQGARTEAFF	TGTGCCAGCAGTAAAACACAGGGGGCGCGTACTGAAGCTTTCTTT
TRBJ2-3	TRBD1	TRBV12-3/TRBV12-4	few	CASSLRQGSTDTQYF	TGTGCCAGCAGTTTACGACAGGGGAGCACAGATACGCAGTATTTT
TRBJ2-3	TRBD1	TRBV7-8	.	CASSFGQATDTQYF	TGTGCCAGCAGCTTCGGACAGGCCACAGATACGCAGTATTTT
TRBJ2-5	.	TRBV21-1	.	CASSKLVVLRETQYF	TGTGCCAGCAGCAAACTCGTGGTCCTACGTGAGACCCAGTACTTC
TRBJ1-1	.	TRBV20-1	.	CTLNRNTEAFF	TGCACGCTAAACAGGAACACTGAAGCTTTCTTT
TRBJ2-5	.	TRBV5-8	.	CASSIGQTKQETQYF	TGTGCCAGCAGCATCGGACAGACCAAACAAGAGACCCAGTACTTC